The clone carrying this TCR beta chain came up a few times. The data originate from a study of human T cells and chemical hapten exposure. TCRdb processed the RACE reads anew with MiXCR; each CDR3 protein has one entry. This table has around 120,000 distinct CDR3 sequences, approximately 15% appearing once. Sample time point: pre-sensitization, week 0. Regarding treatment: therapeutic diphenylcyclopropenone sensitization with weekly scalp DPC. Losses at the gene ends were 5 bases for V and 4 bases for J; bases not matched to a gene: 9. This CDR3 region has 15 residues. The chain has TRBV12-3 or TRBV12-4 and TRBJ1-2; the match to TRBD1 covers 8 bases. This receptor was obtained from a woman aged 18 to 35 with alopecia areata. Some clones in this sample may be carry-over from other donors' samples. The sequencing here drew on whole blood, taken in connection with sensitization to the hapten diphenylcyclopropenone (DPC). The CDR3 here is CASSPRTGWGYGYTF. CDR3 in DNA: TGTGCCAGCAGTCCTCGGACAGGGTGGGGCTATGGCTACACCTTC.